This TCR beta chain comes out of a study of shared clonotypes between healthy human individuals. The assay was immunoSEQ multiplex PCR, and TCRdb's table has in-frame clones only and misses some. The table records under 700,000 clones, about 95% of them present only once. This CDR3 is built from 15 residues. The germline V gene encodes CDR1 SGHAT and CDR2 FQNNGV. Between the trimmed V and J ends, which lost 6 bases and 3 bases, there was a span of 18 bases. Terminally differentiated effector memory CD45RA+ cells were left out of the naive CD8 fraction, which was CD45RO-negative and positively selected for CCR7.

Sequenced: naive CD8+ T cells sorted from blood. The sequence was collected from a woman aged 25 to 39 in good health. The chain is built from TRBV11-2 and TRBJ2-7; D might be TRBD1 or TRBD2, each matching 5 bases. Here the CDR3 reads CASSSPPSGHYEQYF. The CDR3 DNA reads TGTGCCAGCAGTTCCCCCCCGAGCGGACACTACGAGCAGTACTTC. The variable domain in full, completed from reference TRBV11-2 and TRBJ2-7, reads EAGVAQSPRYKIIEKRQSVAFWCNPISGHATLYWYQQILGQGPKLLIQFQNNGVVDDSQLPKDRFSAERLKGVDSTLKIQPAKLEDSAVYLCASSSPPSGHYEQYFGPGTRLTVT.